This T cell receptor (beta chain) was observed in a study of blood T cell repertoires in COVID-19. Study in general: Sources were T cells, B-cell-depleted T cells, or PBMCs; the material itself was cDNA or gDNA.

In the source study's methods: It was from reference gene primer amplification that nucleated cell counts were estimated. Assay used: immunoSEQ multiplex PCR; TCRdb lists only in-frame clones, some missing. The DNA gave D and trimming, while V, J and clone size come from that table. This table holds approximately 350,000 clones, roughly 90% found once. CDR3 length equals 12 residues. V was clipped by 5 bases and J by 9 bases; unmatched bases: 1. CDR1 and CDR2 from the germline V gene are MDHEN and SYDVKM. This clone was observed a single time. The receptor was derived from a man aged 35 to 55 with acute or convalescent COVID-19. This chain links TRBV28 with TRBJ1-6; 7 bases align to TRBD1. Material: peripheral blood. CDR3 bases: TGTGCCAGCAGTGGGACAGTTTCACCCCTCCACTTT. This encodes CASSGTVSPLHF.